One sample yielded the 28 T cell receptor beta chains listed below, sequenced in a study of relationships among human T cell subsets. TCR alpha and beta CDR3s were amplified from mRNA by semiquantitative ARM-PCR. ARM-PCR used tagged nested gene-specific primers, then communal superprimers for exponential amplification. One entry per CDR3 protein, called by TCRdb with MiXCR from the multiplex PCR reads. This sample has about 14,000 distinct CDR3 sequences; about 55% occur once, and the top ten carry about 2.2%. CD4+ cells were positively selected first, then anti-CD25 beads isolated CD4+CD25+ regulatory T cells. Sequencing was done on a sample of Tregs sorted from blood. The receptors stem from a man aged 35 to 55 in good health.

The V call is TRBV7-3, the J call TRBJ2-1; 12 nucleotides match TRBD2. The length of the CDR3 is 14 residues. The V gene's germline CDR1 is SGHTA and CDR2 FQGTGA. Trimming at V came to 5 bases and at J to 9 bases, leaving 5 bases not matched to a gene. CDR3 DNA: TGTGCCAGCAGCCCTAGCGGGAGGGGTGGTGAGCAGTTCTTC. Its translation is CASSPSGRGGEQFF.

The V and J genes are TRBV5-1 and TRBJ2-7; a weak D match, TRBD1 (5 bases). Trimming cost V 5 bases and J 2 bases, with 8 bases left between them. The CDR3 totals 12 residues. Germline CDR1 SGHRS, CDR2 YFSETQ. The CDR3 protein is CASRDTAYEQYF. In nucleotides, the CDR3 is TGCGCCAGCAGGGACACCGCCTACGAGCAGTACTTC.

This clonotype has a handful of counts. The chain joins TRBV28 to TRBJ2-7; D remains ambiguous. Trimming shortened V by 6 bases and J by 3 bases, and 21 bases separated the two germline ends. This CDR3 is built from 16 residues. Germline V gene lookup returns CDR1 MDHEN and CDR2 SYDVKM. CDR3 nucleotide sequence: TGTGCCAGCAGCTCCAAACACCCTACAACTAACTACGAGCAGTACTTC. Its protein is CASSSKHPTTNYEQYF.

The chain employs TRBV28 and TRBJ1-5; TRBD1 aligns across 11 bases. Germline-derived CDR1 and CDR2 are MDHEN and SYDVKM. There are 16 residues in the CDR3. With V trimmed by 5 bases and J by 3 bases, 6 bases remained unmatched. The CDR3 DNA follows: TGTGCCAGCAGTCCCCGGACAGGGGGCGACAATCAGCCCCAGCATTTT. Translation: CASSPRTGGDNQPQHF.

This clonotype occurred a few times. The chain joins TRBV18 to TRBJ1-1, with D maybe TRBD1 (5 bases). V was shortened by 3 bases and J by 0 bases, with 14 bases between the two germline ends. This CDR3 is 16 amino acids long. The V gene's germline CDR1 is KGHSH and CDR2 LQKENI. The CDR3 here is CASSPPGAYLNTEAFF. Here the CDR3 DNA reads TGTGCCAGCTCACCCCCCGGGGCCTATTTGAACACTGAAGCTTTCTTT.

A single count supports this clonotype. The chain couples TRBV19 to TRBJ2-1, with D tentatively TRBD1 (7 bases). Trimming left V 7 bases short and J 6 bases short, with 22 bases between. The CDR3 consists of 16 residues. CDR1 is LNHDA and CDR2 is SQIVND in the germline V gene (reference sequence). In DNA form, the CDR3 reads TGTGCCAGTATGTCCGGAGGGACAGCCGGGGCCAATGAGCAGTTCTTC. Translation gives CASMSGGTAGANEQFF.

The chain recombines TRBV6-1 with TRBJ2-3; 7 nucleotides line up with TRBD2. V lost 10 bases and J lost 0; bases outside the gene matches: 7. This CDR3 contains 14 residues. Germline V lookup: CDR1 MNHNS, CDR2 SASEGT. CDR3 protein: CATTERDSTDTQYF. The CDR3 nucleotides read TGTGCCACCACAGAGCGGGACAGCACAGATACGCAGTATTTT.

This clonotype appeared a few times. This chain uses TRBV6-5 with TRBJ2-4; 7 nucleotides match TRBD2. The CDR3 is made up of 12 amino acids. V dropped 8 bases and J dropped 6; count of bases not matched to a gene: 4. From germline, CDR1 is MNHEY and CDR2 SVGAGI. The CDR3 region has the DNA TGTGCCAGCTCGGGGGGTGGAAACATTCAGTACTTC. It codes for CASSGGGNIQYF.

The chain links TRBV11-2 to TRBJ2-6; 7 bases map to TRBD1. Germline-derived CDR1 and CDR2 are SGHAT and FQNNGV. After removal of 5 bases from V and 3 bases from J, the junction contained 7 bases not matched to a gene. This CDR3 spans 16 amino acids. The CDR3 sequence: CASSINRGGGANVLTF. CDR3 sequence (DNA): TGTGCCAGCAGCATCAACAGGGGCGGTGGGGCCAACGTCCTGACTTTC.

The chain combines TRBV19 with TRBJ1-5; D gene ambiguous. Looked up from germline, CDR1 is LNHDA and CDR2 is SQIVND (reference sequence). Trimming stripped 7 bases from V and 1 base from J, with 20 bases between. The CDR3 runs 17 residues. CDR3 DNA: TGTGCCAGTACTGCCCTTTTCCGGCTGATCAGCAATCAGCCCCAGCATTTT. It is translated as CASTALFRLISNQPQHF.

This clonotype has only a few counts. The rearrangement joins TRBV10-3 to TRBJ1-5; unclear D gene. V was cut by 0 bases and J by 4 bases, with 10 bases left in between. The CDR3 has 15 residues. Per the germline V gene, CDR1 is ENHRY and CDR2 is SYGVKD. This CDR3 reads CAISESGTANQPQHF. The CDR3 bases are TGTGCCATCAGTGAGTCGGGAACAGCTAATCAGCCCCAGCATTTT.

This clonotype was counted between two and nine times. V is TRBV10-3 and J is TRBJ2-3; tentatively, D is TRBD2 (5 bases). CDR3 length: 16 amino acids. Germline V gene lookup returns CDR1 ENHRY and CDR2 SYGVKD. The germline V and J ends were trimmed by 5 bases and 4 bases, with 19 bases remaining between them. The CDR3 sequence: CAISQQLLTTSDTQYF. The CDR3 DNA sequence: TGTGCCATCAGTCAACAACTGCTGACTACCTCAGATACGCAGTATTTT.

The chain recombines TRBV21-1 with TRBJ2-7; the listed D gene, TRBD1, was not tested against the DNA. TRBV21-1 is noted as a pseudogene. The CDR3 has 14 amino acids. The CDR3 loop reads CASSKGGVSYEQYF. Written as DNA, the CDR3 is TGTGCCAGCAGCAAAGGAGGGGTCAGCTACGAGCAGTACTTC.

Only a few counts were recorded for this clonotype. This chain links TRBV5-1 with TRBJ2-1, with TRBD2 matching 11 bases. J gave up 6 bases and V 0 bases, and 17 bases lay outside the gene matches. This CDR3 has 20 residues. Germline V lookup: CDR1 SGHRS, CDR2 YFSETQ. CDR3 nucleotide sequence: TGCGCCAGCAGCTTGGCTGCGGGACTAGCGGTACCCGAGACGAGCAATGAGCAGTTCTTC. Translated: CASSLAAGLAVPETSNEQFF.

This clonotype was detected only a few times. The V gene is TRBV27, the J gene TRBJ2-3; 8 bases fit TRBD1. This CDR3 is built from 14 residues. V was clipped by 5 bases and J by 2 bases; unmatched bases: 3. Germline loops: CDR1 MNHEY, CDR2 SMNVEV (reference sequence). CDR3 residues: CASSPQGATDTQYF. CDR3 in DNA: TGTGCCAGCAGTCCTCAGGGGGCCACAGATACGCAGTATTTT.

The J gene is TRBJ1-3, the V gene TRBV10-3; maybe TRBD1 (5 bases). Germline V gene data show CDR1 as ENHRY and CDR2 as SYGVKD. With 9 bases removed from V and 0 bases from J, the gap between germline ends came to 9 bases. This CDR3 is built from 13 residues. The CDR3 sequence: CAMQGVSGNTIYF. Written as DNA, the CDR3 is TGTGCCATGCAAGGGGTCTCTGGAAACACCATATATTTT.

The chain links TRBV5-1 to TRBJ2-7; maybe TRBD2 (6 bases). The CDR3 is made up of 14 amino acids. Germline values: CDR1 SGHRS, CDR2 YFSETQ. V was shortened by 1 base and J by 2 bases, with 10 bases between the two germline ends. The CDR3 here is CASSLNSGAYEQYF. DNA of the CDR3: TGCGCCAGCAGCTTGAATAGCGGAGCCTACGAGCAGTACTTC.

CDR3 coding DNA: TGTGCCAGCAGTCTAGCGGAAGAGACCCAGTACTTC. Amino acids: CASSLAEETQYF. The chain employs TRBV2 and TRBJ2-5; 7 positions match TRBD2. This CDR3 has 12 residues. Germline trimming cut 5 bases from V and 3 bases from J; bases unmatched to any gene: 0. Germline CDR1 and CDR2: SNHLY and FYNNEI.

V is TRBV11-2 and J is TRBJ2-1; 7 nucleotides align to TRBD1. J gave up 7 bases and V 2 bases, and 5 bases lay outside the gene matches. The germline V gene has CDR1 SGHAT and CDR2 FQNNGV. This CDR3 is built from 14 residues. CDR3 in amino acids: CASSLNRGPNEQFF. Here the CDR3 DNA reads TGTGCCAGCAGCTTAAACAGGGGTCCAAATGAGCAGTTCTTC.

V gene TRBV28 combines with J gene TRBJ2-3, with 7 bases lining up with TRBD1. Trimming removed 4 bases from V and 3 bases from J; junction bases left unmatched: 7. CDR1 MDHEN and CDR2 SYDVKM come from the germline V gene. The CDR3 runs 15 residues. The CDR3 sequence is CASSSGQAGTDTQYF. Written as DNA, the CDR3 is TGTGCCAGCAGTTCCGGACAGGCCGGGACAGATACGCAGTATTTT.

The rearrangement joins TRBV5-1 to TRBJ2-3; D assignment may be TRBD1 or TRBD2 (5 bases each). This CDR3 spans 14 amino acids. The V and J ends lost 6 bases and 1 base respectively, with 12 bases between them. Germline CDR1 and CDR2: SGHRS and YFSETQ. CDR3 loop: CASTPGTGTDTQYF. Here the CDR3 DNA reads TGCGCCAGCACCCCTGGGACCGGCACAGATACGCAGTATTTT.

The chain uses TRBV30 and TRBJ2-2; 7 bases align to TRBD2. Trimming took 4 bases from V and 6 from J; bases not matched to a gene: 14. Germline CDR1 is GTSNPN and CDR2 is SVGIG (reference sequence). This CDR3 comprises 16 residues. CDR3 bases: TGTGCCTGGACCCTCCCGAGCGGGGTAGTGGCCGGGGAGCTGTTTTTT. Amino acid sequence: CAWTLPSGVVAGELFF.

The chain links TRBV7-9 to TRBJ2-3, with D unresolved. This CDR3 spans 13 amino acids. Trimming removed 6 bases at V and 4 bases at J, with 11 bases between. Germline values: CDR1 SEHNR, CDR2 FQNEAQ (reference sequence). Written as DNA, the CDR3 is TGTGCCAGCAGTTTAAAGGGATCAGATACGCAGTATTTT. It translates to CASSLKGSDTQYF.

In DNA, the CDR3 is TGCGCCAGCAGTCGCGGGAGTGCGGAGCAGTTCTTC. Translation gives CASSRGSAEQFF. J is TRBJ2-1 and V is TRBV10-1, with TRBD2 matching over 7 bases. With 5 bases clipped from V and 10 bases from J, the junction kept 5 bases outside the gene matches. The CDR3 totals 12 residues. Germline CDR1 is WNHNN and CDR2 is SYGVQD (reference sequence).

The chain is built from TRBV11-2 and TRBJ2-1, with 9 positions matching TRBD2. Germline loops: CDR1 SGHAT, CDR2 FQNNGV. The length of the CDR3 is 15 residues. The V and J ends lost 2 bases and 7 bases, in that order; junction bases with no gene match: 6. CDR3 in amino acids: CASSLTLAGPNEQFF. The CDR3 nucleotides read TGTGCCAGCAGCTTAACGCTAGCGGGGCCAAATGAGCAGTTCTTC.

The chain carries TRBV28 and TRBJ1-5; D call uncertain. This CDR3 is 13 amino acids long. The V gene's germline CDR1 is MDHEN and CDR2 SYDVKM. Deletions cut 8 bases from V and 4 bases from J, with 12 bases between. CDR3 sequence (DNA): TGTGCCAGCCAAAGGACCTTAAATCAGCCCCAGCATTTT. Protein sequence: CASQRTLNQPQHF. The full variable domain, with the rest looked up from reference TRBV28 and TRBJ1-5, is DVKVTQSSRYLVKRTGEKVFLECVQDMDHENMFWYRQDPGLGLRLIYFSYDVKMKEKGDIPEGYSVSREKKERFSLILESASTNQTSMYLCASQRTLNQPQHFGDGTRLSIL.

The J gene is TRBJ2-5, the V gene TRBV5-1; the match to TRBD1 covers 8 bases. The V gene's germline CDR1 is SGHRS and CDR2 YFSETQ. The trim removed 3 bases at V and 2 bases at J, leaving 3 bases unmatched. This CDR3 has 14 residues. DNA of the CDR3: TGCGCCAGCAGCTCAGGACAGGGACAAGAGACCCAGTACTTC. Its protein product is CASSSGQGQETQYF.

In its sample, this clonotype is medium-sized. The chain carries TRBV11-2 and TRBJ2-4; D unclear. The germline V and J ends were trimmed by 3 bases and 0 bases, with 9 bases remaining between them. The CDR3 sequence is 15 residues long. Germline values: CDR1 SGHAT, CDR2 FQNNGV. CDR3 bases: TGTGCCAGCAGCTTGGAGCCTCTAGCCAAAAACATTCAGTACTTC. Residues: CASSLEPLAKNIQYF.